This T cell receptor (beta chain) derives from a study of CD8 T cells in ankylosing spondylitis. A quantitative 5'-RACE method, one with molecular barcodes, was used to make TCR beta libraries. TCRdb re-called the 5' RACE reads with MiXCR, one entry per CDR3 protein. Seen here are more than 650,000 distinct CDR3 sequences, roughly 12% observed once, and the top ten hold more than 0.5%. Regarding the study as a whole: In reactive arthritis synovial fluid and blood, some motif variants had been reported before. Matched ankylosing spondylitis synovial fluid reportedly showed significant enrichment of disease-linked clones. CD8+ by phenotype, disease-linked clones were relatively rare in peripheral blood. Seemingly distinctive of ankylosing spondylitis blood was a TCR beta motif formed by eight highly homologous variants.

V was clipped by 4 bases and J by 4 bases; unmatched bases: 10. Germline lookup yields CDR1 SQVTM and CDR2 ANQGSEA. This CDR3 is 15 amino acids long. This clonotype was recorded at least ten times. The antigen remains undetermined. The sample consisted of blood, either unsorted or a sorted T cell fraction (not recorded which). This clonotype originated in a male donor with ankylosing spondylitis. The chain is built from TRBV29-1 and TRBJ2-1, with 7 bases fitting TRBD1. Here the CDR3 reads CSVGLGTADYNEQFF. The CDR3 nucleotides read TGCAGCGTTGGATTGGGGACAGCCGATTACAATGAGCAGTTCTTC.